The entry that follows covers one T cell receptor beta chain sequence. CDR1 and CDR2 (germline): SGHVS, FNYEAQ. Germline trimming cut 4 bases from V and 4 bases from J; bases unmatched to any gene: 5. This CDR3 is built from 14 residues. The sample belongs to a study of blood T cell repertoires in COVID-19. Overall study: Some COVID-19 samples were acute and others convalescent; all came from the United States, Italy and Spain. T cells, B-cell-depleted T cells, or PBMCs supplied cDNA or gDNA.

In the original workflow: Reference gene primers were amplified, and this amplification served to estimate nucleated cell counts. Assay: immunoSEQ multiplex PCR; the TCRdb copy retains only in-frame clones and omits some. V, J and clone size derive from that table, while D and trimming were established from the DNA sequence. Among almost 100,000 clones listed, roughly nine tenths were seen once. The source of this sequence is a middle-aged man with acute or convalescent COVID-19. V and J are TRBV7-6 and TRBJ2-7; 9 bases match TRBD1. Sequencing used peripheral blood. CDR3 sequence: CASSSQGQGYEQYF. As DNA, the CDR3 is TGTGCCAGCAGCTCCCAGGGACAGGGATACGAGCAGTACTTC.